This TCR beta chain was profiled in a study of tumor and adjacent non-tumor tissue in lung cancer listed by TCRdb under 2018. Study-wide context: Of the cohort, more than ten patients had adenocarcinoma, 2 had squamous cell carcinoma and 1 had small cell lung cancer. The approximately 15 patients were aged about 31 to 85 years, included around 10 men and 5 women, and had TNM stage I to III disease. For each patient, one tumor sample and one normal lung sample were taken, giving a few dozen paired specimens that underwent TCRbeta CDR3 sequencing. The study compared bulk TCRbeta repertoires between lung tumor tissue and matched distant non-tumor lung tissue from over 13 lung cancer patients. In total, sequencing yielded over 95 million productive TCRbeta reads, which works out to an average of approximately 4 million reads per sample. Study-wide findings and limitations: TCR diversity was significantly higher in younger patients, and greater tumor TCR diversity was associated with shorter overall survival and shorter disease-free survival. Tumor tissue showed significantly higher TCR diversity (inverse Simpson) than normal lung tissue, at 431.37 vs 166.20 (P = 0.0075, Mann-Whitney U test). The cohort had only around 14 patients, and the authors noted that larger samples and more detailed clinical data are needed. Peripheral blood was not sequenced, so blood TCRbeta repertoires were not examined in the lung cancer patients of the study. A significantly larger cumulative share of the repertoire was made up by the top 100 clones in normal lung than in tumor tissue. The methods do not name the sequencing platform or mention unique molecular identifiers.

Points on this clonotype: Its antigen remains unidentified. An end of the junction does not agree with germline; a read error may underlie this.

The library was generated by multiplex PCR. TCRdb lists the instrument as Illumina HiSeq 2500. TCRbeta libraries were constructed through three rounds of nested PCR with primers (Table S4) according to protocols adapted from ARM-PCR. Before sequencing, PCR products of 200-500 bp were cut from the gel and purified using the QIAquick gel extraction kit. On the authors' methods: Reads were cleaned using Trimmomatic, were merged into complete CDR3 sequences using FLASH, and were assigned to V(D)J germline segments using MiTCR. VDJtools was used to compute clonal diversity as the inverse Simpson's index. In-frame sequences without a premature stop codon were defined as productive reads. In TCRdb, the public reads were trimmed at Q25 with fastp and aligned with MiXCR, with productive beta chains retained. Every CDR3 protein is listed once, alongside the most common genes and DNA of its rows. The V and J calls here are based on TCRdb, not the publication. The table for this sample lists about 200,000 distinct CDR3 sequences; 70% to 75% of them were counted only once. The ten largest clonotypes hold 20% to 25% of the sample.

The CDR1 and CDR2 encoded by the germline V gene (reference sequence) are DFQATT and SNEGSKA. The CDR3 holds 15 amino acids from the cysteine to the phenylalanine. Only the CDR3 region is kept as DNA, spanning 45 bases read in frame from base 1. RNA was isolated from bulk unsorted tissue, and RNA quality was assessed with a NanoDrop ND-1000 and an Agilent 2100. All donors had newly diagnosed lung cancer, had not received prior chemotherapy, and were admitted for thoracic surgery in China between August and November 2014. Anyone who had undergone radiotherapy or chemotherapy before, or who had another cancer at the same time, was left out of the study. Pieces of surgical tissue measuring roughly 1-2.1 cm3 were kept in RNAlater solution and held at -80 degrees C until needed.

The material sequenced was lung tumor tissue. The origin of this receptor is a man aged 60 to 69 with non-small cell lung cancer. The chain uses TRBV20-1 and TRBJ1-1; D gene: possibly TRBD1, on 6 matching bases. The CDR3 loop reads CSTRDFQGTVTEAFF. In nucleotide form, the sequence is TGCAGTACTAGAGATTTCCAGGGGACGGTCACTGAAGCTTTCTTT.